This T cell receptor (beta chain) appears in the sequencing data of a study of cytomegalovirus exposure and HLA in healthy donors. A multiplex PCR was run with 60 Vbeta primers and 13 Jbeta primers. Produced via immunoSEQ multiplex PCR; TCRdb's table is partial and in-frame only. The table shows 210,000 or so clones, with about 80% occurring only once. Germline assignment: CDR1 MNHNY and CDR2 SVGAGI (reference sequence). This CDR3 is built from 14 residues. The V end was cut by 5 bases, the J end by 0 bases, with 10 bases between. The sequence came from a woman between 35 and 50 years old in good health and CMV-seronegative. The chain uses TRBV6-6 and TRBJ1-2; possibly TRBD1 for D (6 bases). Input material: PBMCs. The CDR3 reads CASSKQGSNYGYTF. The CDR3 bases are TGTGCCAGCAGTAAACAGGGCTCTAACTATGGCTACACCTTC.